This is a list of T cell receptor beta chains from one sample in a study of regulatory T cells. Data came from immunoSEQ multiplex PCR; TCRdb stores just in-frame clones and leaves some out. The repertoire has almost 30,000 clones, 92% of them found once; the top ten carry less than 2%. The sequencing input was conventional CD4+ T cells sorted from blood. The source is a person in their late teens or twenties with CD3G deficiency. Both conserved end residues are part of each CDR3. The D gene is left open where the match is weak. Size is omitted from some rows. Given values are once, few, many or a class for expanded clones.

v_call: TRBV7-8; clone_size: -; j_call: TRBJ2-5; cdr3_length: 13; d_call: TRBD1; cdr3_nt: TGTGCCAGCAGCCTGGGACAGTGGGAGACCCAGTACTTC; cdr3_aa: CASSLGQWETQYF
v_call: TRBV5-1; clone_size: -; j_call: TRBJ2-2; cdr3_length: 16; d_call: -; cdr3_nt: TGCGCCAGCAGCTTGGGCCAGTCCGCGAACACCGGGGAGCTGTTTTTT; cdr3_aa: CASSLGQSANTGELFF
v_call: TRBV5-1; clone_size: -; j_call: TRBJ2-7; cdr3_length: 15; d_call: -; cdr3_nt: TGCGCCAGCAGCTTGGAGGGACCTTCTATGGGAGAGCAGTACTTC; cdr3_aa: CASSLEGPSMGEQYF
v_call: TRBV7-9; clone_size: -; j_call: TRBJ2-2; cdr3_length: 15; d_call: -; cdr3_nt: TGTGCCAGCAGCTTATGGCGTCAGGTGAACGGGGAGCTGTTTTTT; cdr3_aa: CASSLWRQVNGELFF
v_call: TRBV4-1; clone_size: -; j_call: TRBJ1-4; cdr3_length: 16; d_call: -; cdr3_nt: TGCGCCAGCAGCCTCCTGCCGGGGCAGGCTAATGAAAAACTGTTTTTT; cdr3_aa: CASSLLPGQANEKLFF
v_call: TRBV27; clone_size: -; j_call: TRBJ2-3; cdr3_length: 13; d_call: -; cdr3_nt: TGTGCCAGCAGTTTATCTCGACTACATACGCAGTATTTT; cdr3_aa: CASSLSRLHTQYF
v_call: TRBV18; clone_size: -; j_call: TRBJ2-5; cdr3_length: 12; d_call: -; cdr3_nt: TGTGCCAGCTCACCGGACCTCGGGTCCCAGTACTTC; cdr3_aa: CASSPDLGSQYF
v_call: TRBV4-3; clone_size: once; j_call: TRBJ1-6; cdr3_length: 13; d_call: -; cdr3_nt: TGCGCCAGCAGCCAAGTCTGGAATTCACCCCTCCACTTT; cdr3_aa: CASSQVWNSPLHF
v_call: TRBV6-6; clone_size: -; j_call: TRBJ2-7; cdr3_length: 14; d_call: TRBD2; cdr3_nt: TGTGCCAGCAGTACCGGGACTAGCACCTACGAGCAGTACTTC; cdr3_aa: CASSTGTSTYEQYF
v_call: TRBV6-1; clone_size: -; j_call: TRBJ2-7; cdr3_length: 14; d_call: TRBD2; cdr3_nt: TGTGCCAGCAGGGAAGCGGGAGTCTCCTACGAGCAGTACTTC; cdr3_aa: CASREAGVSYEQYF
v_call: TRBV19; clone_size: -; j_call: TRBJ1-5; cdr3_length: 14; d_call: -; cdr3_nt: TGTGCCAGTAGTGGGGGGAGCAGCAATCAGCCCCAGCATTTT; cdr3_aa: CASSGGSSNQPQHF
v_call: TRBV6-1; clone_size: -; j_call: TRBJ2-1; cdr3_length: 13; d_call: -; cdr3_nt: TGTGCCAGCAGTGTACAGGGTGGGCATGAGCAGTTCTTC; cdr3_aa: CASSVQGGHEQFF
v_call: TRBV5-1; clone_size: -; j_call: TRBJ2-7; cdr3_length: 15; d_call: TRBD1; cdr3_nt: TGCGCCAGCAGCGAGTCAGGGGGCAGGTCCTACGAGCAGTACTTC; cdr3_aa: CASSESGGRSYEQYF
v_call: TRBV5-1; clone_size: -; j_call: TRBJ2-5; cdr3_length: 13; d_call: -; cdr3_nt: TGCGCCAGCAGCTCTACGGTCAAAGAGACCCAGTACTTC; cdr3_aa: CASSSTVKETQYF
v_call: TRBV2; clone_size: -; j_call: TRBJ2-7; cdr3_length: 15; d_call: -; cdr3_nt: TGTGCCAGCACCGAAGCCCAGAGCAGCCCTTACGAGCAGTACTTC; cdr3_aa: CASTEAQSSPYEQYF
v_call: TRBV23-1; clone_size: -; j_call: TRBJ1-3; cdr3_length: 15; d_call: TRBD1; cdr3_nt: TGCGCCAGCGGGACAGTTTATTATTCTGGAAACACCATATATTTT; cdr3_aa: CASGTVYYSGNTIYF
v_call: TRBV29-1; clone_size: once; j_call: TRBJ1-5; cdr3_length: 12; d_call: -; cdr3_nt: TGCAGCGTTGGTTCGGGCAATCAGCCCCAGCATTTT; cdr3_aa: CSVGSGNQPQHF
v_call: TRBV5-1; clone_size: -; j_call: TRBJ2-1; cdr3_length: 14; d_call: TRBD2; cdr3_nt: TGCGCCAGCAGCTTGCGCGGGGGTGGCGATGAGCAGTTCTTC; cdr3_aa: CASSLRGGGDEQFF
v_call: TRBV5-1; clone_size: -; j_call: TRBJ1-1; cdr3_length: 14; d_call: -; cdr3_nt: TGCGCCAGCAGCTTGGAGTGGGGAGACACTGAAGCTTTCTTT; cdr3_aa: CASSLEWGDTEAFF
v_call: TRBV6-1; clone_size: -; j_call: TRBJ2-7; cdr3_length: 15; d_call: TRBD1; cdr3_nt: TGTGCCAGCAGGAAGGCTACAGGGGGAATATACGAGCAGTACTTC; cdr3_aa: CASRKATGGIYEQYF
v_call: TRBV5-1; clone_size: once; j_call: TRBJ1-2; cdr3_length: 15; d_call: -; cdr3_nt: TGCGCCAGCAGCTTGGCCATTGGGGGACGAAATGGCTACACCTTC; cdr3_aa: CASSLAIGGRNGYTF
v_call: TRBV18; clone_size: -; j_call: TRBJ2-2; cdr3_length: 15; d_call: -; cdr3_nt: TGTGCCAGCTCGACCGGGACACCGAACACCGGGGAGCTGTTTTTT; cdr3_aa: CASSTGTPNTGELFF
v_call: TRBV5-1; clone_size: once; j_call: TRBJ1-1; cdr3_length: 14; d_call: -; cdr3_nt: TGCGCCAGCCGCCGATCAACAGGGAACACTGAAGCTTTCTTT; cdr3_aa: CASRRSTGNTEAFF
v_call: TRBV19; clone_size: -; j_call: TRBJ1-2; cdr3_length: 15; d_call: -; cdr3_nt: TGTGCCAGCAAAATCTGGGGGGTTGGTGACTATGGCTACACCTTC; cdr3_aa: CASKIWGVGDYGYTF
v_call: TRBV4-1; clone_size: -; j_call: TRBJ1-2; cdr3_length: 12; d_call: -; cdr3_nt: TGCGCCAGCAGCACCTGGGGTGGTGGCTACACCTTC; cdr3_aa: CASSTWGGGYTF
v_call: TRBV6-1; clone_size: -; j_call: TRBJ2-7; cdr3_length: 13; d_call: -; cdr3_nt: TGTGCCAGCAGTGAAGTGAGATTCTACGAGCAGTACTTC; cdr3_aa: CASSEVRFYEQYF
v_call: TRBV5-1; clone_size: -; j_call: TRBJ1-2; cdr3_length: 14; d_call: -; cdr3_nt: TGCGCCAGCAGCCTGGACGGACTACTCTATGGCTACACCTTC; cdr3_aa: CASSLDGLLYGYTF
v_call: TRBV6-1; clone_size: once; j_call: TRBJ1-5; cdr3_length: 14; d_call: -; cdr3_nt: TGTGCCACCTCTCGGGGACACCTAAATCAGCCCCAGCATTTT; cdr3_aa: CATSRGHLNQPQHF
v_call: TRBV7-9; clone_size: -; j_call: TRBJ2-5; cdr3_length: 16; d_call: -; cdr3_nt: TGTGCCAGCAGCTTAAGGTCTTGGGGGATTGCGGAGACCCAGTACTTC; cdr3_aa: CASSLRSWGIAETQYF
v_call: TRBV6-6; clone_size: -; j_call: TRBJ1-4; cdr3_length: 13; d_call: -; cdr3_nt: TGTGCCAGCAGTAACGGAGGGAATGAAAAACTGTTTTTT; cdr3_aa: CASSNGGNEKLFF
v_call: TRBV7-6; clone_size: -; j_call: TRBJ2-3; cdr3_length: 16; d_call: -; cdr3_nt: TGTGCCAGCAGCTTGGGCCGGGAGACAAGCACAGATACGCAGTATTTT; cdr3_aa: CASSLGRETSTDTQYF
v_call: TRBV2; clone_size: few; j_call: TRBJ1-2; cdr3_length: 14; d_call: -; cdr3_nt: TGTGCCAGCAGTGTTCAGGGCAATAACTATGGCTACACCTTC; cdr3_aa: CASSVQGNNYGYTF
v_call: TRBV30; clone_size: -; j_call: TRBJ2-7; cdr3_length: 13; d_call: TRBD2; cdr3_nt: TGTGCCTGGAGGCTTGGCGGGGGTCGGGAGCAGTACTTC; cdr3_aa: CAWRLGGGREQYF
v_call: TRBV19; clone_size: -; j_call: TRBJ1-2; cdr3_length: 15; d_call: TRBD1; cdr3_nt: TGTGCCAGTAGGTTAAGCGGGACAGGGGTATTTGGCTACACCTTC; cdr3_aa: CASRLSGTGVFGYTF
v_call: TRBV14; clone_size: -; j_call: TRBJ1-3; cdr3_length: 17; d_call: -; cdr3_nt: TGTGCCAGCAGCCAAGGGGCTGAGGGCGTCTCTGGAAACACCATATATTTT; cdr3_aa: CASSQGAEGVSGNTIYF
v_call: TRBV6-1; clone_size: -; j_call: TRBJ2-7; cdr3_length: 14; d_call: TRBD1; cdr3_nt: TGTGCCAGCAGTGACCCCCAGGACAGGGGGCAGCAGTACTTC; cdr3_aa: CASSDPQDRGQQYF
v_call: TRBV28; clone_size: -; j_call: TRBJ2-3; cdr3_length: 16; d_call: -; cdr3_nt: TGTGCCAGCAGTTTGGGGCGGGCTAGGCTCGGGGATACGCAGTATTTT; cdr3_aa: CASSLGRARLGDTQYF
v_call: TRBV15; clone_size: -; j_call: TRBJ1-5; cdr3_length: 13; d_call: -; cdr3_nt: TGTGCCACCAGCGTGGGAGGAAATCAGCCCCAGCATTTT; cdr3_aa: CATSVGGNQPQHF
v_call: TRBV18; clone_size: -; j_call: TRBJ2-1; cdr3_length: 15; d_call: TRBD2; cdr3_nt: TGTGCCAGCTCACCAGTAAGCGGGGCGGTCAATGAGCAGTTCTTC; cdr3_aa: CASSPVSGAVNEQFF
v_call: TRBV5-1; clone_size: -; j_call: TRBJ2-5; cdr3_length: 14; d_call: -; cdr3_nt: TGCGCCAGCAGCCCGGGACTCTTCCAAGAGACCCAGTACTTC; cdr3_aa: CASSPGLFQETQYF
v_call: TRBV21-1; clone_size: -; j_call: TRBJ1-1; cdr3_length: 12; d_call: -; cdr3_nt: TGTGCCGGGAGTCGTCCGAACACTGAAGCTTTCTTT; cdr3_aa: CAGSRPNTEAFF
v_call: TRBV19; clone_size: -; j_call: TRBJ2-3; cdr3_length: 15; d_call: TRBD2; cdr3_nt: TGTGCCAGTAGTATAAGCGGGGGAGGCACAGATACGCAGTATTTT; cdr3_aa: CASSISGGGTDTQYF
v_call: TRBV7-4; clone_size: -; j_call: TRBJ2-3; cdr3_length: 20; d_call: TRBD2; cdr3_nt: TGTGCCAGCAGCAGAGGACCGATTCTAGCGGGGGGATCCCATCCCGATACGCAGTATTTT; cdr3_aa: CASSRGPILAGGSHPDTQYF
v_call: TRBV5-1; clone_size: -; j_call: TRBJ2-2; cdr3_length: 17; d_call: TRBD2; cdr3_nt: TGCGCCAGCAGCCCGATGGGCGGGGGACGGAACACCGGGGAGCTGTTTTTT; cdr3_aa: CASSPMGGGRNTGELFF